These 5 T cell receptor beta chains share one sample of origin, sequenced in a study of regulatory T cells in long-lasting Graves disease. Time point noted: newly diagnosed GD, antithyroid drugs for less than 3 months. RNA extracted from PBMCs served as the sequencing template. The TCR beta library used iRepertoire HTBI primers with Arm-PCR amplification of CDR3. A single record per CDR3 protein comes from TCRdb applying MiXCR to the multiplex PCR reads. The sample records around 360,000 distinct CDR3 sequences, roughly 16% being singletons. These data also formed part of another study, on T cells in Graves' hyperthyroidism and ophthalmopathy.

The sample was peripheral blood mononuclear cells (PBMCs), taken at new diagnosis, from a patient treated with antithyroid drugs. Source of these receptors: a woman younger than 35 with Graves disease.

In this sample, this clonotype turned up many times. The chain is built from TRBV29-1 and TRBJ2-1, with D perhaps matching TRBD2 (6 bases). The V gene lost 2 bases and the J gene lost 7 bases, with 9 bases spanning the gap. Germline loops: CDR1 SQVTM, CDR2 ANQGSEA. CDR3 size: 12 residues. The CDR3 sequence is CSVEPGRNEQFF. CDR3 DNA sequence: TGCAGCGTTGAACCGGGGAGGAATGAGCAGTTCTTC.

This clonotype came up many times. V and J are TRBV5-1 and TRBJ2-5, with D perhaps assigned TRBD1 or TRBD2 (6 bases each). CDR3 size: 15 residues. Germline CDR1 and CDR2: SGHRS and YFSETQ. The V gene lost 2 bases and the J gene lost 2 bases, with 13 bases spanning the gap. CDR3 nucleotide sequence: TGCGCCAGCAGCTTCGCGAGGGGGGTACAAGAGACCCAGTACTTC. Translation: CASSFARGVQETQYF.

V usage is TRBV30 and J usage is TRBJ2-1; 11 nucleotides match TRBD2. Losses at the gene ends were 2 bases for V and 4 bases for J; bases not matched to a gene: 1. CDR1 and CDR2 from the germline V gene are GTSNPN and SVGIG (reference sequence). The CDR3 length is 14 residues. As DNA, the CDR3 is TGTGCCTGGAGTTTAGCGGGGGGGTACAATGAGCAGTTCTTC. It encodes CAWSLAGGYNEQFF.

This clonotype was observed many times. The V and J genes are TRBV27 and TRBJ2-3; 7 bases are shared with TRBD2. Trimming at V came to 6 bases and at J to 2 bases, leaving 8 bases not matched to a gene. Germline CDR1 is MNHEY and CDR2 is SMNVEV (reference sequence). The CDR3 length is 15 residues. CDR3 nucleotides: TGTGCCAGCAGCGAGACTAGCATATACACAGATACGCAGTATTTT. Protein sequence: CASSETSIYTDTQYF.

This clonotype was observed a few times. The chain links TRBV11-2 to TRBJ2-3, with 7 bases aligning to TRBD2. The CDR3 consists of 16 residues. The trim removed 5 bases at V and 7 bases at J, leaving 15 bases unmatched. Germline V gene sequence: CDR1 SGHAT, CDR2 FQNNGV. CDR3 protein: CASSPSWFGGGNTQYF. The DNA of the CDR3 is TGTGCCAGCAGCCCGAGTTGGTTCGGGGGAGGGAATACGCAGTATTTT.